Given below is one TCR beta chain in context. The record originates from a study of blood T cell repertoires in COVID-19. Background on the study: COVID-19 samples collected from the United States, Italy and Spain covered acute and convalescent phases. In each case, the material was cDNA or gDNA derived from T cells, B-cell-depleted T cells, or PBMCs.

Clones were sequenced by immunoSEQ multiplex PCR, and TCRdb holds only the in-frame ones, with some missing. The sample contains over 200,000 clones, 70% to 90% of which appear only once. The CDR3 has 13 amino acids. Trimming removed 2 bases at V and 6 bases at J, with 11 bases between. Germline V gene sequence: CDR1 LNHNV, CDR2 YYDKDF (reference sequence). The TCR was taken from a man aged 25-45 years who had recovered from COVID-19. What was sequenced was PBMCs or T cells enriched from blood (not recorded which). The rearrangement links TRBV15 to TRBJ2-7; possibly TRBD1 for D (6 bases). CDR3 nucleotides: TGTGCCACCAGCAGAAATACAGGGCCCGAGCAGTACTTC. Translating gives CATSRNTGPEQYF.